This TCR beta chain was identified in a study of monozygotic twins with inflammatory bowel disease. Study-wide results and caveats: Whether twins were concordant or discordant made no difference to repertoire similarity, possibly from limited power.

The CDR3 runs to 14 residues. Germline lookup yields CDR1 SEHNR and CDR2 FQNEAQ (reference sequence). Using TCRalpha and TCRbeta cDNA, the researchers carried out two nested PCRs that lasted roughly 16 and 10 cycles. TCRdb reprocessed the 5' RACE reads and stores each CDR3 protein as one record, lacking DNA. The table lists under 150,000 distinct CDR3 sequences, with 2% to 3% in the top ten. A remark on this clonotype: Its antigen is currently unknown.

This receptor was identified in a human donor with ulcerative colitis or Crohn's disease, or a healthy co-twin of an affected twin (not recorded which). Sample: blood. The chain couples TRBV7-9 to TRBJ2-5; the TCRdb D gene call, TRBD1, has no DNA to confirm it. CDR3 region: CASSRQGRGETQYF.